The 23 T cell receptor beta chains given below trace back to one sample, sequenced in a study of vaccination and CD4 T cells after COVID-19. Treatment here: roughly ten-day PBMC culture with coronavirus spike peptide pools or control peptides (ViraFEST assay). Cultured CD4+ T-cell DNA underwent Oncomine TCR Beta short-read sequencing. TCRdb reprocessed the PCR reads with MiXCR, giving one entry per CDR3 protein. The repertoire has about 21,000 distinct CDR3 sequences, under 55% of them found once; the top ten carry 4.6%. What these receptors recognize is not known. Material for sequencing was CD4+ T cells from blood, cultured in vitro. These receptor sequences come from a human donor who had recovered from COVID-19.

V gene TRBV11-3 combines with J gene TRBJ2-3; D remains ambiguous. CDR3 length equals 14 residues. V was pared by 1 base and J by 2 bases, with 7 bases between. CDR1 is SGHNT and CDR2 is YENEEA in the germline V gene. Here the CDR3 DNA reads TGTGCCAGCAGCTTAGGTCCCTCCACAGATACGCAGTATTTT. This gives the protein CASSLGPSTDTQYF.

About this clonotype: The germline gene is not matched at one end of the junction; a read error may be the cause. The chain joins TRBV7-7 to TRBJ1-1, with D perhaps matching TRBD1 (5 bases). The germline CDR1 and CDR2 sequences are SSHAT and FNYEAQ (reference sequence). This CDR3 region has 13 residues. CDR3: CASSLGAGSEAFF. CDR3 DNA sequence: TGTGCTAGCAGCTTAGGGGCAGGATCTGAAGCTTTCTTT.

CDR3 in DNA: TGTGCCAGCAGCCCTGGACTAGCGGAGCAGTTCTTC. It encodes CASSPGLAEQFF. This chain joins TRBV11-2 and TRBJ2-1; 9 bases match TRBD2. The CDR3 sequence is 12 residues long. V gave up 5 bases and J gave up 10 bases; unmatched junction bases: 3. Germline V CDR1 and CDR2: SGHAT, FQNNGV.

This clonotype was counted only a few times. This rearrangement joins TRBV2 to TRBJ2-3, with D possibly matching TRBD2 (6 bases). The CDR3 runs to 13 residues. Germline assignment: CDR1 SNHLY and CDR2 FYNNEI. Deletions cut 6 bases from V and 9 bases from J, with 16 bases between. The CDR3, as DNA: TGTGCCAGCAGGAGGGCTAGCGATGGCACGCAGTATTTT. Its translation is CASRRASDGTQYF.

This clonotype has just a few counts. As DNA, the CDR3 is TGTGCCAGCAGTTCGATCACTAGAGGATACGAGACCCAGTACTTC. Protein: CASSSITRGYETQYF. V gene TRBV27 combines with J gene TRBJ2-5; maybe TRBD2 (5 bases). Looked up from germline, CDR1 is MNHEY and CDR2 is SMNVEV (reference sequence). The CDR3 covers 15 residues. Trimming took 4 bases from V and 5 from J, leaving 17 bases between them.

The rearrangement joins TRBV4-1 to TRBJ1-1; D is unclear. In germline, CDR1 is MGHRA, CDR2 YSYEKL. The CDR3 length is 15 residues. V shed 2 bases and J shed 1 base, with 11 bases lying between them. CDR3 amino acids: CASSQLQPGNTEAFF. DNA for the CDR3: TGCGCCAGCAGCCAACTGCAACCCGGGAACACTGAAGCTTTCTTT.

This clonotype was observed a handful of times. The chain combines TRBV19 with TRBJ1-2; 9 nucleotides line up with TRBD1. The CDR3 is 13 amino acids. Trimming at V came to 6 bases and at J to 5 bases, leaving 4 bases not matched to a gene. CDR1 is LNHDA, CDR2 SQIVND, per germline (reference sequence). This CDR3 reads CASRVTGGYGYTF. The CDR3 nucleotides read TGTGCCAGTAGGGTGACAGGGGGATATGGCTACACCTTC. Using reference TRBV19 and TRBJ1-2 for the parts outside the CDR3, the full variable domain is DGGITQSPKYLFRKEGQNVTLSCEQNLNHDAMYWYRQDPGQGLRLIYYSQIVNDFQKGDIAEGYSVSREKKESFPLTVTSAQKNPTAFYLCASRVTGGYGYTFGSGTRLTVV.

This rearrangement joins TRBV19 to TRBJ1-6, with a possible D match to TRBD1 (5 bases). V was shortened by 4 bases and J by 8 bases, with 15 bases between the two germline ends. This CDR3 is built from 15 residues. Looked up from germline, CDR1 is LNHDA and CDR2 is SQIVND (reference sequence). CDR3 amino acids: CASSNPGQGDSPLHF. The CDR3 DNA reads as TGTGCCAGTAGTAACCCCGGGCAGGGAGATTCACCCCTCCACTTT.

This clonotype came up a few times. This chain joins TRBV20-1 and TRBJ1-4; D unclear. This CDR3 spans 13 amino acids. CDR1 and CDR2 (germline): DFQATT, SNEGSKA (reference sequence). Trimming removed 8 bases at V and 3 bases at J, with 13 bases between. The CDR3, as DNA: TGCAGTCCCCAGGATAGAGCTAATGAAAAACTGTTTTTT. This encodes CSPQDRANEKLFF.

The V and J genes are TRBV6-1 and TRBJ2-7, with D unclear. With 0 bases removed from V and 4 bases from J, the gap between germline ends came to 13 bases. This CDR3 spans 15 amino acids. CDR1 is MNHNS, CDR2 SASEGT, per germline. DNA of the CDR3: TGTGCCAGCAGTGAAGCGGCCTCGGTAATGTACGAGCAGTACTTC. Amino acids: CASSEAASVMYEQYF.

The J gene is TRBJ1-1, the V gene TRBV11-3, with 7 bases that match TRBD1. Trimming took 8 bases from V and 8 from J; bases not matched to a gene: 11. CDR1 is SGHNT, CDR2 YENEEA, per germline. The CDR3 contains 13 residues. The chain's CDR3 is CASLSTGTDEAFF. The CDR3 DNA reads as TGTGCCAGCCTCTCGACCGGGACAGACGAAGCTTTCTTT. Based on the CDR3 plus reference TRBV11-3 and TRBJ1-1, the full variable domain is EAGVVQSPRYKIIEKKQPVAFWCNPISGHNTLYWYLQNLGQGPELLIRYENEEAVDDSQLPKDRFSAERLKGVDSTLKIQPAELGDSAVYLCASLSTGTDEAFFGQGTRLTVV.

CDR3 amino acids: CASSSRQGVLAKNIQYF. In DNA form, the CDR3 reads TGTGCCAGCAGTTCTAGACAGGGGGTGCTAGCCAAAAACATTCAGTACTTC. The chain has TRBV6-2 or TRBV6-3 and TRBJ2-4; 9 positions agree with TRBD1. V gave up 4 bases and J gave up 0 bases; unmatched junction bases: 7. The CDR3 sequence is 17 residues long. From germline, CDR1 is MNHEY and CDR2 SVGEGT.

The rearrangement links TRBV12-3 or TRBV12-4 to TRBJ1-2, with TRBD1 matching 8 bases. This CDR3 comprises 16 residues. The junction had 12 bases not matched to a gene; V was cut back by 5 bases and J by 4 bases. DNA of the CDR3: TGTGCCAGCAGTCTCCTCGGGACAGGTAGCCTCTATGGCTACACCTTC. Protein product: CASSLLGTGSLYGYTF.

The CDR3, as DNA: TGTGCCAGCAGTACAATCTTCAGCCGGGGCACAGATACGCAGTATTTT. Translated: CASSTIFSRGTDTQYF. V is TRBV27 and J is TRBJ2-3, with D uncertain. The germline V gene encodes CDR1 MNHEY and CDR2 SMNVEV (reference sequence). The CDR3 is 16 amino acids. V was trimmed by 5 bases and J by 1 base, leaving 16 bases between them.

V is TRBV7-6 and J is TRBJ2-2; 7 nucleotides agree with TRBD1. The J segment lost 7 bases and the V segment lost 1 base, leaving 9 bases of the junction unmatched. Germline CDR1 SGHVS, CDR2 FNYEAQ. The CDR3 is 16 residues long. This chain's CDR3 is CASSLGQGRIGGELFF. CDR3 nucleotide sequence: TGTGCCAGCAGCTTAGGACAGGGAAGGATTGGCGGGGAGCTGTTTTTT.

This clonotype was picked up a small number of times. This chain connects TRBV21-1 to TRBJ1-5; the D call TRBD1 from the table was never checked on the DNA. TRBV21-1 corresponds to a pseudogene. The CDR3 runs to 14 residues. The CDR3 loop is CASKRTGGNQPQHF. The CDR3 DNA reads as TGTGCCAGCAAGCGGACAGGAGGCAATCAGCCCCAGCATTTT.

This chain uses TRBV12-3 or TRBV12-4 with TRBJ1-6, with a weak D call TRBD1 (5 bases). Trimming shortened V by 1 base and J by 6 bases, and 10 bases separated the two germline ends. There are 15 residues in the CDR3. CDR3 nucleotide sequence: TGTGCCAGCAGTTTAGGAGGGGCGGGTAATTCACCCCTCCACTTT. Translated, it gives CASSLGGAGNSPLHF.

This clonotype was seen only a few times. The chain couples TRBV27 to TRBJ1-1; TRBD1 is a possible D gene (5 bases). Germline CDR1 is MNHEY and CDR2 is SMNVEV (reference sequence). Trimming removed 4 bases from V and 2 bases from J, with 17 bases in between. CDR3 size: 16 residues. The DNA for the CDR3 is TGTGCCAGCAGTTCTACCAGGGTAGGGGTTAACACTGAAGCTTTCTTT. It codes for CASSSTRVGVNTEAFF.

The V gene is TRBV7-2, the J gene TRBJ2-3, with a possible D match to TRBD1 (6 bases). The V and J ends lost 5 bases and 0 bases respectively, with 12 bases between them. This CDR3 comprises 15 residues. Per the germline V gene, CDR1 is SGHTA and CDR2 is FQGNSA. CDR3 sequence (DNA): TGTGCCAGCAGCCCTAGCAGGGGAAGCACAGATACGCAGTATTTT. It is translated as CASSPSRGSTDTQYF.

This rearrangement joins TRBV20-1 to TRBJ2-7; D is perhaps TRBD1 or TRBD2 (6 bases each). Germline V lookup: CDR1 DFQATT, CDR2 SNEGSKA (reference sequence). This CDR3 comprises 15 residues. The germline V and J ends were trimmed by 3 bases and 1 base, with 16 bases remaining between them. CDR3 amino acids: CSARAPGAGSYEQYF. The CDR3 coding sequence is TGCAGTGCTAGGGCCCCGGGGGCAGGGTCCTACGAGCAGTACTTC.

CDR3 amino acids: CAWRGEGLMYTEAFF. As DNA, the CDR3 is TGTGCCTGGAGGGGGGAGGGATTAATGTACACTGAAGCTTTCTTT. The gene calls are TRBV30 and TRBJ1-1; D might be TRBD1 (5 bases). This CDR3 is 15 amino acids long. Germline CDR1 reads GTSNPN; CDR2 reads SVGIG (reference sequence). Trimming took off 3 bases at V and 3 bases at J, with 17 bases between the two ends.

The chain has TRBV7-3 and TRBJ2-7; D not certain. Germline CDR1 is SGHTA and CDR2 is FQGTGA. This CDR3 comprises 14 residues. Trimming pared 3 bases from V and 6 bases from J, leaving 15 bases between. CDR3 in DNA: TGTGCCAGCAGCTTTCTTGGCCCCTTGAGCGAGCAGTACTTC. It yields the protein CASSFLGPLSEQYF.

This chain joins TRBV12-3 or TRBV12-4 and TRBJ1-5, with 7 bases identical to TRBD1. Unmatched junction bases numbered 0, after V lost 2 bases and J lost 2 bases. The CDR3 runs 14 residues. The CDR3 sequence is CASSLQGGNQPQHF. The DNA for the CDR3 is TGTGCCAGCAGTTTACAGGGGGGCAATCAGCCCCAGCATTTT.